Described below is a single T cell receptor (beta chain) sequence and its context. The data were obtained in a study of cytomegalovirus exposure and HLA in healthy donors. Germline CDR1 is MDHEN and CDR2 is SYDVKM. The CDR3 is made up of 15 amino acids. Trimming pared 6 bases from V and 3 bases from J, leaving 17 bases between. Method: immunoSEQ multiplex PCR; TCRdb's copy keeps in-frame clones and lacks some. The repertoire holds more than 300,000 clones, with 70% to 90% as singletons. Source material: PBMCs. The TCR comes from a young woman in good health and CMV-seronegative. This sequence joins TRBV28 and TRBJ1-1; TRBD1 is a possible D gene (5 bases). As DNA, the CDR3 is TGTGCCAGCAGCTCCACGGGAGAGGGGTACACTGAAGCTTTCTTT. It specifies CASSSTGEGYTEAFF.